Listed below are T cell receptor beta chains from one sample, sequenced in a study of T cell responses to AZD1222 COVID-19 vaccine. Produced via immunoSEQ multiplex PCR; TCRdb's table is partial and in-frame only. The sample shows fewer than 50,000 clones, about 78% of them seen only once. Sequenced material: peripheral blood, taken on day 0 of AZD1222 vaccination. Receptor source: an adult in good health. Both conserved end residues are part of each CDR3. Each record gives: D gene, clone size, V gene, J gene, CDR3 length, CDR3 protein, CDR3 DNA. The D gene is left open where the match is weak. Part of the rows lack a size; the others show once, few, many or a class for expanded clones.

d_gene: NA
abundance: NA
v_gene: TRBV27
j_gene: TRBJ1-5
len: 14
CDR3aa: CASRPLRANQPQHF
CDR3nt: TGTGCCAGCAGGCCCCTTCGGGCCAATCAGCCCCAGCATTTT

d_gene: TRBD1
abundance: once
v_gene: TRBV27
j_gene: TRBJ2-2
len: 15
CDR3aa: CASYRTGAGTGELFF
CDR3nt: TGTGCCAGCTACCGGACAGGGGCGGGGACCGGGGAGCTGTTTTTT

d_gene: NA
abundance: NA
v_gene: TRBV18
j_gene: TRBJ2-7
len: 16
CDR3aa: CASSPEVAQGLYEQYF
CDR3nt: TGTGCCAGCTCACCCGAAGTAGCGCAGGGGTTGTACGAGCAGTACTTC

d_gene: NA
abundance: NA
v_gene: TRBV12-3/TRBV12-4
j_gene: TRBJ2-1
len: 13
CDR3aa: CASSWTRGNEQFF
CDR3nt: TGTGCCAGCAGTTGGACTAGGGGGAATGAGCAGTTCTTC

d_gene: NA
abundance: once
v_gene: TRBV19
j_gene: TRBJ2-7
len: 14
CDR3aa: CASRVQQNSYEQYF
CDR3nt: TGTGCCAGTAGGGTACAGCAAAACTCCTACGAGCAGTACTTC

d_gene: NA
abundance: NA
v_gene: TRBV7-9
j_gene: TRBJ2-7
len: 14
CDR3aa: CASSPEGNSYEQYF
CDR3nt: TGTGCCAGCAGCCCCGAAGGGAACTCCTACGAGCAGTACTTC

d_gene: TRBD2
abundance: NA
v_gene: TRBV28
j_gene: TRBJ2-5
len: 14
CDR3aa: CASTNSGAQETQYF
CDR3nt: TGTGCCAGCACGAATAGCGGGGCACAAGAGACCCAGTACTTC

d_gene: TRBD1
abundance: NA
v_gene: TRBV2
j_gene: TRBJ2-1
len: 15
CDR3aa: CASTKGTGGPNEQFF
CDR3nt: TGTGCCAGCACCAAAGGGACAGGGGGCCCCAATGAGCAGTTCTTC

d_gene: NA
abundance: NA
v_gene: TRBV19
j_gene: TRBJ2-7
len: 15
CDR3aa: CASSDPPGATYEQYF
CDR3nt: TGTGCCAGTAGCGATCCTCCGGGGGCCACCTACGAGCAGTACTTC

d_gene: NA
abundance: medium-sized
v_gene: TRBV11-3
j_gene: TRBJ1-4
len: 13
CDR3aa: CASSLKGDEKLFF
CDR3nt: TGTGCCAGCAGCTTGAAGGGGGATGAAAAACTGTTTTTT

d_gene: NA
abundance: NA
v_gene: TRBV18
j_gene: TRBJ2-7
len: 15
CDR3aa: CASSLARGRGYEQYF
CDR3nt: TGTGCCAGCTCACTAGCAAGGGGCCGGGGATACGAGCAGTACTTC

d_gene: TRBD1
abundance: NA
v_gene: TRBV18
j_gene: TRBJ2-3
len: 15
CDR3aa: CASSPGQASTDTQYF
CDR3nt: TGTGCCAGCTCACCGGGACAGGCTAGCACAGATACGCAGTATTTT

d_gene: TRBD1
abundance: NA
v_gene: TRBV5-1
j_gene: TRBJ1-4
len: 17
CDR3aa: CASSLVGTGTANEKLFF
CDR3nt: TGCGCCAGCAGCTTGGTAGGGACAGGGACAGCTAATGAAAAACTGTTTTTT